A selection of T cell receptor beta chains follows, all from one sample in a study of shared clonotypes between healthy human individuals. Some clones are missing from TCRdb's copy, which holds only in-frame ones; the method was immunoSEQ multiplex PCR. Here the sample spans fewer than 850,000 clones, more than 70% being singletons. Sequencing was performed on memory CD4+ T cells sorted from blood. The receptor set was obtained from a woman in her thirties in good health. Each CDR3 is given with its conserved first and last residue. The order of the fields is J gene, V gene, CDR3 protein.

TRBJ2-1 | TRBV11-3 | CASSLGGADYNEQFF
TRBJ2-1 | TRBV6-6 | CASSYQGMGNEQFF
TRBJ2-2 | TRBV14 | CASSQEWGTGELFF
TRBJ2-3 | TRBV4-2 | CASSQGASGSIGTDTQYF
TRBJ2-5 | TRBV19 | CASSAGHAMSETQYF
TRBJ1-5 | TRBV6-1 | CASSDPPGQGNQPQHF
TRBJ2-2 | TRBV5-1 | CASSSSGTSGMGELFF
TRBJ2-3 | TRBV5-1 | CASSFGLADFTDTQYF
TRBJ2-7 | TRBV14 | CASSQEAGSGEQYF
TRBJ2-3 | TRBV6-6 | CASRIGSSTDTQYF
TRBJ2-2 | TRBV30 | CAWGAGVLARTGELFF
TRBJ2-7 | TRBV27 | CASRPGGGLYEQYF
TRBJ2-1 | TRBV18 | CASSPSPASGGNEQFF
- | TRBV4-1 | CASSRGLAGPSSYEQYF
TRBJ2-7 | TRBV19 | CASSAGGGSYSYEQYF